This T cell receptor beta chain originates from a study of CD8+CD57+ T cells in acquired aplastic anemia. V was cut by 4 bases and J by 3 bases, with 14 bases left in between. The germline gives CDR1 SQVTM, CDR2 ANQGSEA. The CDR3 contains 14 residues. This clonotype was seen at least ten times. The authors sequenced patients whose flow cytometry had shown CD8+CD57+ cell expansion. The template for TCR beta VDJ and CDR3 sequence profiling was genomic DNA. TCRdb called the reads again in MiXCR, with one record for every CDR3 protein. The table records about 180,000 distinct CDR3 sequences, approximately 48% of them present only once.

The sample consisted of sorted CD4+, CD8+, or CD8+CD57+ T cells (not recorded which) from PBMCs. This sequence was found in a human donor with aplastic anemia. The chain employs TRBV29-1 and TRBJ2-3; D is uncertain. The CDR3 protein is CSVVSGLRTDTQYF. The CDR3 nucleotides are TGCAGCGTTGTTTCTGGTTTAAGGACAGATACGCAGTATTTT.